This T cell receptor (beta chain) was sequenced during a study of regulatory T cells in long-lasting Graves disease (dated by TCRdb to the early 2020s). Regarding the study in general: In the newly diagnosed Graves' disease group, patients had been taking antithyroid drugs for less than 3 months. A total of 33 samples were covered by TCR sequencing, comprising approximately 13 persistent and approximately 20 newly diagnosed Graves' disease patients. The study took place in China and was registered as a clinical trial. Peripheral blood TCR sequencing and RNA sequencing compared persistent Graves' disease patients with newly diagnosed Graves' disease patients. Study-wide conclusions, independent of this receptor: Persistent Graves' disease patients showed lower TCR Shannon entropy and fewer highly expanded clones than newly diagnosed patients, suggesting clonal expansion. The small sample size was acknowledged by the authors as a limitation that may reduce accuracy. Patients with persistent disease shared more public clonotypes (around 2,700) than newly diagnosed patients did (approximately 1,000). Sequencing and analysis were limited to the TCR beta chain. TRBV28, TRBJ1-2 and TRBJ2-5 were preferentially used in persistent disease, while TRBV20-1 and TRBJ2-1 were favored in newly diagnosed disease. The study examined only peripheral blood because the primary lesion, thyroid tissue, could not be accessed.

The method was multiplex PCR. Sequenced using an Illumina HiSeq 4000. iRepertoire HTBI primers and Arm-PCR amplification of CDR3 regions were used to construct TCR beta libraries. Before sequencing, the PCR products underwent gel purification. The authors' pipeline ran thus. A total of 62 TRBV and 14 TRBJ segments were identified across samples and were used for gene usage analysis of CDR3 amino acid clonotypes. COPE and FqMerger were used to merge filtered high-quality paired reads into contigs. BLAST was used to align contigs to IMGT TRBV, TRBD and TRBJ reference genes, and CDR3 was defined according to IMGT. Any clonotype with a frequency above 0.1% was classified as a highly expanded clone. Repertoire diversity was measured by Shannon entropy, and V-J evenness by the Gini coefficient. A clonotype was considered public if more than one individual shared it. TCRdb trimmed public reads at Q25 via fastp, called clones via MiXCR and kept in-frame beta chains. When rows share a CDR3 protein, they turn into one entry using the most common DNA and genes. It is TCRdb's table, rather than the study itself, that gives the V and J calls and clone size. Within this sample are fewer than 650,000 distinct CDR3 sequences, with 15% to 20% of them counted one time only. 15% to 20% of the sample comes from the top ten.

The time point label, as the study defines it: newly diagnosed GD, antithyroid drugs for less than 3 months. RNA was extracted from PBMCs in TRIzol for both TCR sequencing and RNA sequencing. The diagnosis of Graves' disease followed American Thyroid Association guidelines. The patients came from an endocrinology department in Xi'an, China. Each patient gave about 10 milliliters of peripheral blood, collected in an EDTA anticoagulant tube. PBMCs were isolated by Ficoll Paque Plus density gradient separation without further T cell sorting. An Agilent 2100 Bioanalyzer and agarose gel were used to assess RNA quality, and a NanoDrop 2000 was used to measure RNA concentration. Per the germline V gene, MNHNS is the CDR1 and SASEGT is the CDR2. V lost 5 bases and J lost 6 bases, and the count of bases not matched to a germline gene is 17. The CDR3 spans 18 residues, from the cysteine through the phenylalanine. Only the CDR3 DNA stays, 54 bases, in frame from base 1.

On this clonotype itself: Its antigen specificity is not known. Base qualities are not at hand, and no much larger clone is one base apart.

The same data also went into a second study, on T cells in Graves' hyperthyroidism and ophthalmopathy. Looking at the second paper: Stable Graves' hyperthyroidism was defined as no progression to ophthalmopathy during 18 months of follow-up. Hyperthyroidism patients were aged 18 to 65 years and newly diagnosed, with disease duration of less than 2 months. Any patient with an uncontrolled infection, another autoimmune disease, pregnancy or lactation was excluded. Diagnoses relied on clinical symptoms, serum thyroxine and TRAb, thyroid ultrasound and orbital computed tomography. A first-round RT-PCR of the TCR CDR3 used the HTBI primer set with the Qiagen OneStep RT-PCR kit. Blood samples also contained most of the expanded thyroid clonotypes (frequency above 0.001), which suggests that blood repertoires may reflect thyroid immune responses. Ophthalmopathy was separated from stable hyperthyroidism by a 13 V-J signature model, with 85% to 90% sensitivity and around 81% specificity obtained in cross-validation and 80%/75% obtained in testing. In validation, the model predicted progression to ophthalmopathy with 60% to 71% sensitivity and approximately 72% specificity, a median of 6.5 months before onset. To identify distinguishing TCR V-J signatures, a discovery cohort of 100 or so patients was used, comprising approximately 40 with Graves' ophthalmopathy and under 60 with stable Graves' hyperthyroidism. Whether ophthalmopathy could be predicted prospectively was tested in an independent validation cohort made up of 18 to 20 hyperthyroidism patients plus 17 patients who later progressed to ophthalmopathy. The 100 or so discovery patients were randomly split 7:3 into training and test sets. In addition, the study compared T-cell repertoires in thyroid tissue and in blood from several Graves' hyperthyroidism patients. Once sampling was done, hyperthyroidism patients were given methimazole at a starting dose of 30 mg daily, whereas ophthalmopathy patients were given high-dose intravenous methylprednisolone. The libraries were constructed in a second round of multiplex PCR and then size-selected and purified. Libraries were sequenced paired-end with 100 bp reads on an Illumina HiSeq2000. Raw data were processed with SOAPnuke, discarding reads with adapters, uncalled bases, mean Phred below 15, or no exact constant-primer or identifier match. COPE v1.2.5 was used to merge the high-quality paired reads, and each unique nucleotide sequence was defined as a clonotype. MiTCR v1.1 was used to align clonotypes to the IMGT TRBV, TRBD and TRBJ reference segments. Analysis was restricted to V-J combinations with a frequency above 0.0001, which covered roughly 99% of repertoires. The TCS score was defined as F50 (clonal expansion) divided by E x V (chaos), with BLOSUM62-based TCRdist calculated between CDR3 peptides within each V-J. Welch's t-statistics and random forest reduced some 510 V-J features to 13, which were used in a naive Bayes classifier (R e1071). Sample size was not statistically predetermined, and blinding of investigators to group allocation was not performed. The paper reports TCR Vbeta CDR3 sequencing of fewer than 150 peripheral blood samples: around 41 ophthalmopathy, some 80 hyperthyroidism and around 17 progressor patients.

The TCR was taken from a young woman with Graves disease. Donor details come from another sample of the same person, matched by shared clones. The chain joins TRBV6-1 to TRBJ2-3; 10 bases in the junction line up with TRBD2. The material was peripheral blood mononuclear cells (PBMCs), obtained at new diagnosis, from a patient treated with antithyroid drugs. The DNA sequence is given as TGTGCCAGCAGTAAAGGGCTTAGCGGGAGGCCTCTTTGGGATACGCAGTATTTT. It specifies CASSKGLSGRPLWDTQYF.